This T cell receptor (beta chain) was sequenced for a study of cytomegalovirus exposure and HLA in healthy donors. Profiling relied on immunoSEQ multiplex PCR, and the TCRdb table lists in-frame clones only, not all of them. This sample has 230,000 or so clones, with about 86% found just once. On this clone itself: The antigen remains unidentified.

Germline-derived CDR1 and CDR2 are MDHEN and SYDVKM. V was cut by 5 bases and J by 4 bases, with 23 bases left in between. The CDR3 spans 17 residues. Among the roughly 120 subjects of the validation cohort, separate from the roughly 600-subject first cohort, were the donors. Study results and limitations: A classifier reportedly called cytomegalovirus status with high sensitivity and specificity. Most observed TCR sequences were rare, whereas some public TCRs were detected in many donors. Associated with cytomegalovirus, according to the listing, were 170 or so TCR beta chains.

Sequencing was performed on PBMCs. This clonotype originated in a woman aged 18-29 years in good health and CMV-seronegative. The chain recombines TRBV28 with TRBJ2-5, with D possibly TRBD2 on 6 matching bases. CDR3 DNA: TGTGCCAGCAGTCCACTTAATTTTGGACTACAGTCAGAGACCCAGTACTTC. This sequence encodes CASSPLNFGLQSETQYF.